The rows below give T cell receptor beta chains drawn from one sample of a study of graft-versus-host responses after intestinal transplantation. Their specific antigens are unknown. TCRdb's table, derived via immunoSEQ multiplex PCR, lists solely in-frame clones and lacks some. Here the sample spans some 93,000 clones, about 91% being singletons. Material: unstimulated CD8+ T cells sorted from spleen or lymph node cells, obtained before intestinal transplant. All receptors derive from a human donor who received an intestinal transplant. CDR3s leave out the opening cysteine and the closing phenylalanine or tryptophan. Fields, in order: J gene, clone size, V gene, CDR3 protein. Clone sizes are given selectively: once, few, many, or a class where the clone is expanded.

TRBJ1-3 once TRBV9 ASTPQGRGNTIY
TRBJ2-3 - TRBV21-1 ASSKATSGGPTDTQY
TRBJ2-3 - TRBV5-6 ASSLAQGPGDTQY
TRBJ2-7 - TRBV27 ASKGSPTYEQY
TRBJ1-1 once TRBV7-9 ASSLFAGSYTEAF
TRBJ2-3 - TRBV14 ASSRLTSGGGDTQY
TRBJ2-1 - TRBV27 ASSLSTSGYNEQF
TRBJ1-1 - TRBV19 ASTHGATEAF
TRBJ1-1 - TRBV7-9 ASSPGPVSTEAF
TRBJ2-1 - TRBV7-2 ASSPLTGGLLNEQF
TRBJ2-3 once TRBV9 ASSLGTSGITDTQY
TRBJ2-5 - TRBV30 AWRAGVQETQY
TRBJ1-5 - TRBV30 AWSRGGLGQPQH
TRBJ2-7 - TRBV4-1 ASSYPGGGTSGSFYEQY
TRBJ1-1 - TRBV5-1 ASNRESEAF
TRBJ2-7 - TRBV28 ASSRDSSYEQY
TRBJ2-7 once TRBV27 ASSLTGSSYEQY
TRBJ2-4 - TRBV2 ASSGMSGPLAKNIQY
TRBJ2-1 - TRBV4-1 ASSPLAGSSYNEQF
TRBJ1-2 - TRBV6-6 ASSDSPGLWKGYT
TRBJ2-7 - TRBV10-3 AIKQAGGAYEQY
TRBJ1-4 - TRBV15 ATSRPGTGDEKLF
TRBJ2-7 - TRBV19 ASSAASGTYEQY
TRBJ2-1 - TRBV27 ASSPGPVEQF
TRBJ2-1 - TRBV19 ASSIPSQGGATREQF
TRBJ1-2 - TRBV7-9 ASSFGLLGYT
TRBJ2-1 - TRBV4-1 ASSPGDGTKGEEQF
TRBJ2-7 - TRBV18 ASSPQKFWRGPQVVYEQY
TRBJ2-7 - TRBV4-1 ASSQGGPGQGTYEQY
TRBJ2-1 - TRBV4-1 ASRESDRRSYNEQF
TRBJ2-3 - TRBV7-3 ASSLGRGTQY